This T cell receptor beta chain was identified in a study of blood T cell repertoires in COVID-19. At the level of the study: Donors in the United States, Italy and Spain gave samples during acute or convalescent COVID-19. PBMCs, B-cell-depleted T cells, or T cells were the source of the cDNA or gDNA that made up the material.

The authors' processing: The authors estimated nucleated cell counts from reference gene primer amplification. This table comes from immunoSEQ multiplex PCR, and its TCRdb copy is limited to in-frame clones, with some not included. V and J calls and clone size are as listed in that table; D and trimming were resolved from the DNA. The table includes some 170,000 clones, around 90% detected once. CDR1 and CDR2 from the germline V gene are MNHEY and SVGAGI. CDR3 length equals 15 residues. Trimming took 5 bases from V and 6 from J; bases not matched to a gene: 9. The clonotype originates from a woman in her forties or fifties with acute or convalescent COVID-19. The material sequenced was peripheral blood. The chain joins TRBV6-5 to TRBJ1-4; 7 bases are shared with TRBD1. The CDR3 DNA reads as TGTGCCAGCAGTCCCCGGCCCAGGGGGGATGAAAAACTGTTTTTT. Translating gives CASSPRPRGDEKLFF.